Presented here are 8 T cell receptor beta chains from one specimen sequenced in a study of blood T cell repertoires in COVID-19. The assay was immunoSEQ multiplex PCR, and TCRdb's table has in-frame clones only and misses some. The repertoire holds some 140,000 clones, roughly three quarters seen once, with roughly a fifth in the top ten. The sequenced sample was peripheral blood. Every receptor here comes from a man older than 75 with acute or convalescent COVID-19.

The chain's CDR3 is CASSVEVRPGNTIYF. The CDR3 DNA sequence: TGTGCCAGCAGCGTAGAGGTGAGGCCTGGAAACACCATATATTTT. V is TRBV9 and J is TRBJ1-3; D is unresolved. CDR3 length: 15 residues. Per the germline V gene, CDR1 is SGDLS and CDR2 is YYNGEE. The V gene lost 0 bases and the J gene lost 2 bases, with 9 bases spanning the gap.

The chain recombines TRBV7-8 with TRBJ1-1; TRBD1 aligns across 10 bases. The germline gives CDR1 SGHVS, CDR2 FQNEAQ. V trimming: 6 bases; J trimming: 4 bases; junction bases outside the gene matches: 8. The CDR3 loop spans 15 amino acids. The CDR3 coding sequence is TGTGCCAGCAGGGAAAAGACAGGGGGCATCACTGAAGCTTTCTTT. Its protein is CASREKTGGITEAFF.

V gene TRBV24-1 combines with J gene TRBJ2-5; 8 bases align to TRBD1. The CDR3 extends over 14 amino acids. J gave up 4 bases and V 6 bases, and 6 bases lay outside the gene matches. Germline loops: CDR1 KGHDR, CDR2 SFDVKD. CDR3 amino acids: CATSRGQGRETQYF. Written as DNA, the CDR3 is TGTGCCACCAGTCGAGGACAGGGACGAGAGACCCAGTACTTC.

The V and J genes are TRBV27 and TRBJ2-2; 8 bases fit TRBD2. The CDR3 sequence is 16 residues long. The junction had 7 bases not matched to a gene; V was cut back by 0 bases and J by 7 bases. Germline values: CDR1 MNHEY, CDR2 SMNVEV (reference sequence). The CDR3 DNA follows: TGTGCCAGCAGTTTATCTGCCGGGGGGGTCGGCGGGGAGCTGTTTTTT. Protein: CASSLSAGGVGGELFF.

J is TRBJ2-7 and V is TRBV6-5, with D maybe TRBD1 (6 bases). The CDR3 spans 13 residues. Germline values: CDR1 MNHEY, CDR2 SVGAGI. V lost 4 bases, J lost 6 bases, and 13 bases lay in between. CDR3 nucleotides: TGTGCCAGCAGTTCCGGACAGCTTCGCGAGCAGTACTTC. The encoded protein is CASSSGQLREQYF.

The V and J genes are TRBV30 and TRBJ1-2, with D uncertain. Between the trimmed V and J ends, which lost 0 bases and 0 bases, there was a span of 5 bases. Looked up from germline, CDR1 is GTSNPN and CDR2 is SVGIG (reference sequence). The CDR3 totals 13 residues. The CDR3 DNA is TGTGCCTGGAGTGTACAGACTAACTATGGCTACACCTTC. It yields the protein CAWSVQTNYGYTF.

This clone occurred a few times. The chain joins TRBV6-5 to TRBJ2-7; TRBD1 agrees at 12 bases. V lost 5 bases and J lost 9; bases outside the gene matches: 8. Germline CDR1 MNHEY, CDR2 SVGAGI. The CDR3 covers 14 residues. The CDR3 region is CASSPPGQGARQYF. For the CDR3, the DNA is TGTGCCAGCAGTCCTCCGGGACAGGGGGCGAGGCAGTACTTC.

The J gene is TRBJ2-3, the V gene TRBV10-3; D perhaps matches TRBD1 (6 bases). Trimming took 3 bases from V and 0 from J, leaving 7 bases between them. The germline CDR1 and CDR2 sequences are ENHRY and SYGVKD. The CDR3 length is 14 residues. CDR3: CAISDRGSTDTQYF. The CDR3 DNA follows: TGTGCCATCAGTGACAGGGGAAGCACAGATACGCAGTATTTT.